Following are 10 T cell receptor beta chains from one sample sequenced in a study of graft-versus-host responses after intestinal transplantation. Measured with immunoSEQ multiplex PCR; TCRdb has only the in-frame clones, and not every one. This sample has 45,000 to 65,000 clones, with almost 95% found just once. These TCRs are of unknown antigen specificity. The sequencing here drew on unstimulated CD4+ T cells sorted from spleen or lymph node cells, taken before transplant. The source is a human donor who was the organ donor for an intestinal transplant.

J is TRBJ2-3 and V is TRBV5-1, with TRBD2 matching 12 bases. CDR1 is SGHRS and CDR2 is YFSETQ in the germline V gene. The CDR3 runs to 18 residues. Unmatched junction bases numbered 9, after V lost 2 bases and J lost 2 bases. The CDR3 nucleotides read TGCGCCAGCAGCTTCCCGAAGACTAGCGGGGGCCACACAGATACGCAGTATTTT. This codes for CASSFPKTSGGHTDTQYF.

This clone has a single count. The J gene is TRBJ2-1, the V gene TRBV15; the D is unclear. Trimming took 4 bases from V and 0 from J, leaving 10 bases between them. Germline CDR1 is LNHNV and CDR2 is YYDKDF (reference sequence). The CDR3 contains 15 residues. The CDR3 region has the DNA TGTGCCACCAGCATCCAGGTTAACTCCTACAATGAGCAGTTCTTC. Residues: CATSIQVNSYNEQFF.

The rearrangement links TRBV5-1 to TRBJ2-2; D is uncertain. Trimming pared 1 base from V and 8 bases from J, leaving 12 bases between. CDR3 size: 14 residues. Germline-derived CDR1 and CDR2 are SGHRS and YFSETQ. The CDR3 is CASSLIPPGGELFF. For the CDR3, the DNA is TGCGCCAGCAGCTTGATACCACCCGGGGGGGAGCTGTTTTTT.

The sample holds one count of this clone. V and J are TRBV27 and TRBJ2-7; D is unresolved. The CDR3 runs to 15 residues. Trimming pared 2 bases from V and 2 bases from J, leaving 13 bases between. CDR1 is MNHEY, CDR2 SMNVEV, per germline (reference sequence). CDR3 bases: TGTGCCAGCAGTTTAACGCTGGACGGCGCCTACGAGCAGTACTTC. Translated, it gives CASSLTLDGAYEQYF.

This chain uses TRBV11-2 with TRBJ2-5, with a tentative D call TRBD1 (6 bases). TRBJ2-7 explains the end of the DNA better; the J call may be wrong. From germline, CDR1 is SGHAT and CDR2 FQNNGV. The CDR3 has 15 amino acids. As DNA, the CDR3 is TGTGCCAGCAGCTCTCTACAGGGTAACGGGTACGAGCAGTACTTC. It codes for CASSSLQGNGYEQYF.

This clone was seen a single time. V and J are TRBV7-2 and TRBJ1-2; TRBD1 aligns across 9 bases. Germline CDR1 is SGHTA and CDR2 is FQGNSA. The CDR3 consists of 15 residues. The V segment lost 4 bases and the J segment 5 bases; nucleotides outside the gene matches: 8. The CDR3 spells CASSSKPGQGYGYTF. The CDR3 DNA reads TGTGCCAGCAGCTCAAAACCGGGACAGGGTTATGGCTACACCTTC. Variable domain in full (rest from reference TRBV7-2 and TRBJ1-2): GAGVSQSPSNKVTEKGKDVELRCDPISGHTALYWYRQSLGQGLEFLIYFQGNSAPDKSGLPSDRFSAERTGGSVSTLTIQRTQQEDSAVYLCASSSKPGQGYGYTFGSGTRLTVV.

This chain joins TRBV5-1 and TRBJ1-2; tentative D call: TRBD1 (6 bases). V lost 5 bases, J lost 6 bases, and 17 bases lay in between. The germline V gene has CDR1 SGHRS and CDR2 YFSETQ. The CDR3 has 14 amino acids. The CDR3, as DNA: TGCGCCAGCAGACAAAGGGGGTATAGCGATGGCTACACCTTC. Its protein product is CASRQRGYSDGYTF. The variable domain in full, with the rest retrieved from reference TRBV5-1 and TRBJ1-2, is KAGVTQTPRYLIKTRGQQVTLSCSPISGHRSVSWYQQTPGQGLQFLFEYFSETQRNKGNFPGRFSGRQFSNSRSEMNVSTLELGDSALYLCASRQRGYSDGYTFGSGTRLTVV.

The V gene is TRBV6-1, the J gene TRBJ2-3; D not certain. CDR1 and CDR2 from the germline V gene are MNHNS and SASEGT. The CDR3 runs 12 residues. Trimming took 3 bases from V and 2 from J, leaving 3 bases between them. The CDR3 loop reads CASSDNTDTQYF. CDR3 nucleotide sequence: TGTGCCAGCAGTGACAACACAGATACGCAGTATTTT.

The rearrangement links TRBV6-5 to TRBJ2-5; no firm D call. From germline, CDR1 is MNHEY and CDR2 SVGAGI. There are 15 residues in the CDR3. V lost 7 bases, J lost 2 bases, and 17 bases lay in between. As DNA, the CDR3 is TGTGCCAGCAAGGGTGTTGGGTGGGCACAAGAGACCCAGTACTTC. Amino acid sequence: CASKGVGWAQETQYF.

The CDR3 sequence: CACSTGTGNEKLFF. The CDR3 bases are TGTGCCTGTTCCACCGGGACAGGTAATGAAAAACTGTTTTTT. The V and J genes are TRBV30 and TRBJ1-4; 8 bases are a match to TRBD1. The CDR3 is 14 amino acids. The V and J ends lost 6 bases and 4 bases, in that order; junction bases with no gene match: 7. In germline, CDR1 is GTSNPN, CDR2 SVGIG (reference sequence).